This note documents a single TCR beta chain sequence. Its antigen is not known. This sample was taken from a study of CD8 T cells in Susac syndrome. Study context: Blood was drawn from patients with Susac syndrome. At that point, they were therapy-naive, on corticosteroids, or on intravenous immunoglobulin alone. Study-wide results and limits: Regarding the TCR sequencing and HLA analysis, the study admitted that a relatively small number of individuals were involved.

V dropped 4 bases and J dropped 3; count of bases not matched to a gene: 3. Per the germline V gene, CDR1 is SQVTM and CDR2 is ANQGSEA. CDR3 length equals 13 residues. Reverse transcription of 0.5 to 1 ug RNA was carried out with random hexamers. immunoSEQ multiplex PCR amplified TCR beta CDR3 across 54 Vbeta, 13 Jbeta. Each CDR3 protein gets one entry after TCRdb re-called the immunoSEQ multiplex PCR reads with MiXCR. The sample has about 240,000 distinct CDR3 sequences, less than 96% seen once. The sequence was obtained from a human donor with Susac syndrome. The specimen sequenced was CD4+ T cells from PBMCs. V and J are TRBV29-1 and TRBJ2-3; 8 nucleotides line up with TRBD2. The CDR3 region is CSVGASGTDTQYF. DNA for the CDR3: TGCAGCGTTGGTGCTAGCGGGACAGATACGCAGTATTTT.